This TCR beta chain came from a study of T cells in Graves' hyperthyroidism and ophthalmopathy. The PBMCs were sourced from fresh peripheral blood (about 9.7 ml). Worth noting for this clonotype: Its matching antigen is unknown.

Overall study results and limits: Most expanded thyroid clonotypes above 0.001 also appeared in blood. A 13 V-J model separated ophthalmopathy from stable hyperthyroidism.

Amplification yielded TCR beta CDR3 regions, with RNA transcripts as the source. HTBI primers were used for first-round RT-PCR of the TCR CDR3. MiXCR, run by TCRdb on the multiplex PCR reads, gives a single entry per CDR3 protein. This repertoire shows 350,000 to 400,000 distinct CDR3 sequences, 19% found once; its top ten account for about 3.7%. The V gene lost 3 bases and the J gene lost 5 bases, with 11 bases spanning the gap. The CDR3 is made up of 13 amino acids. Germline CDR1 DFQATT, CDR2 SNEGSKA (reference sequence). The sample taken for sequencing was blood. The V and J genes are TRBV20-1 and TRBJ1-5; D remains unclear. This TCR was recovered from a woman younger than 35 with Graves' hyperthyroidism. The CDR3 protein is CSARTKWDQPQHF. DNA for the CDR3: TGCAGTGCTAGGACAAAATGGGATCAGCCCCAGCATTTT.